The clone carrying this T cell receptor beta chain appeared a single time. Since the CDR3 does not end with the conserved phenylalanine or tryptophan, this likely comes from a read error. Scientists recovered RNA and DNA together from roughly 20-30 mg of unsorted bulk tissue. Patients carried chronic HBV infection without prior treatment. The sample belongs to a study of tumor-infiltrating lymphocytes in primary liver carcinoma. The CDR3 loop spans 14 amino acids. Germline loops: CDR1 SGHAT, CDR2 FQNNGV. With V trimmed by 5 bases and J by 3 bases, 5 bases remained unmatched. TCR beta cDNA was reverse-transcribed from around 0.55 ug of total RNA. The reaction used a constant-region primer and ProtoScript II reverse transcriptase. Libraries covering TCR beta were generated through three nested multiplex PCR rounds (using a slightly modified ARM-PCR). The first two PCR rounds used TRBV1-TRBV30 primers with a Cbeta primer, approximately 10 cycles each. TCRdb re-derived calls from the multiplex PCR reads in MiXCR, one entry per CDR3 protein. This sample carries around 100,000 distinct CDR3 sequences, approximately 68% of them seen once, and the ten largest clones take roughly 10%.

The sequence derives from a woman between 55 and 75 years old with primary liver carcinoma and hepatitis B virus infection. Sequencing was carried out using liver tumor tissue from sampling region 5. Noted subset: tumor region T5, tumor centre. The chain employs TRBV11-2 and TRBJ2-5; the match to TRBD1 covers 8 bases. The CDR3 region has the DNA TGTGCCAGCAGCCGCAGGGGGCCCGAAGAGACCCAGTACTTA. It translates to CASSRRGPEETQYL.